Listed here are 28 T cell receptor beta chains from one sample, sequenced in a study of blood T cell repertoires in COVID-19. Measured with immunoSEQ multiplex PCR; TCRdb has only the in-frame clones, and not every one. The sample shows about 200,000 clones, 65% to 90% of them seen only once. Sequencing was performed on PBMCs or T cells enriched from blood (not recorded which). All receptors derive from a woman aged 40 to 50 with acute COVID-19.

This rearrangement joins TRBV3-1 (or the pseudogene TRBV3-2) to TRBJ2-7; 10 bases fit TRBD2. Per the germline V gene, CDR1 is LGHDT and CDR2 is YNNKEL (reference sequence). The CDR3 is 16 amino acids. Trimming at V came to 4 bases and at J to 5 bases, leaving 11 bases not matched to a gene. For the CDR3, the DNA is TGTGCCAGCAGCCGGCTAGCGGGAGACCCATCACACGAGCAGTACTTC. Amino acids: CASSRLAGDPSHEQYF.

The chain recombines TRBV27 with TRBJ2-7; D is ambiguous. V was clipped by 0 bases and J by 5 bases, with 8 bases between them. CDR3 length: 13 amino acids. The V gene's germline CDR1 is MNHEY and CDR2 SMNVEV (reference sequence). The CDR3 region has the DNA TGTGCCAGCAGTTTATCGAGATTGGACGAGCAGTACTTC. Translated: CASSLSRLDEQYF.

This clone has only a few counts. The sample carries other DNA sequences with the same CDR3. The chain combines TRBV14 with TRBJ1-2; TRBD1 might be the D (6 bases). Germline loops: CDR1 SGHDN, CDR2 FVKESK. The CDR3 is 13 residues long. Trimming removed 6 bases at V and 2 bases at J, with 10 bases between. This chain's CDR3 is CASRPTGNYGYTF. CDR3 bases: TGTGCCAGCAGGCCCACAGGGAACTATGGCTACACCTTC.

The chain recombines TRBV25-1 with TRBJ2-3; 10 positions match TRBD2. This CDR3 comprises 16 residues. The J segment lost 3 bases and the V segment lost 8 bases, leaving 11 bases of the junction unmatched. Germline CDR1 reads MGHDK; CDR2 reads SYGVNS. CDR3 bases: TGTGCCAGCGGCCTAGCGGGAGCTTCACTGACAGATACGCAGTATTTT. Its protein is CASGLAGASLTDTQYF. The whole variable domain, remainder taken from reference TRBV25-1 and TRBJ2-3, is EADIYQTPRYLVIGTGKKITLECSQTMGHDKMYWYQQDPGMELHLIHYSYGVNSTEKGDLSSESTVSRIRTEHFPLTLESARPSHTSQYLCASGLAGASLTDTQYFGPGTRLTVL.

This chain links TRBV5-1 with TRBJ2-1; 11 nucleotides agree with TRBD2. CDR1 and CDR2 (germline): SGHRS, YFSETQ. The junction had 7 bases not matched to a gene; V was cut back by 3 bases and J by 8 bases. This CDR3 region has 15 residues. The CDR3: CASSSGSGRAYEQFF. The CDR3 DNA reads TGCGCCAGCAGCTCCGGTAGCGGGAGGGCCTATGAGCAGTTCTTC.

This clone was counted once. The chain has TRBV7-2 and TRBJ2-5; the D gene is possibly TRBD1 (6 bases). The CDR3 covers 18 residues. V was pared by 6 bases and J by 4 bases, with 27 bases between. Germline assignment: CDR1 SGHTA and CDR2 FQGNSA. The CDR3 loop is CASSSRPPGHQRAETQYF. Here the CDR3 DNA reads TGTGCCAGCAGTTCGCGCCCACCGGGACATCAAAGGGCAGAGACCCAGTACTTC.

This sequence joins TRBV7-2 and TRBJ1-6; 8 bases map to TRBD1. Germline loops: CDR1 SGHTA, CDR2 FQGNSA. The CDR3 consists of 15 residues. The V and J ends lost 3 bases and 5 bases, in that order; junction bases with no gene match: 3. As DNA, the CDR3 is TGTGCCAGCAGCTTGGGGACAGGCAATAATTCACCCCTCCACTTT. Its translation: CASSLGTGNNSPLHF.

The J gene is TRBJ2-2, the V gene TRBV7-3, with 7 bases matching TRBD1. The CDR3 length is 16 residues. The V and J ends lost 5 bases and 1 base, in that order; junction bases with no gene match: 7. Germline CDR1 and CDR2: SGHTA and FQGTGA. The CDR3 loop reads CASSPQGQLNTGELFF. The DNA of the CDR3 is TGTGCCAGCAGCCCGCAGGGACAGCTGAACACCGGGGAGCTGTTTTTT.

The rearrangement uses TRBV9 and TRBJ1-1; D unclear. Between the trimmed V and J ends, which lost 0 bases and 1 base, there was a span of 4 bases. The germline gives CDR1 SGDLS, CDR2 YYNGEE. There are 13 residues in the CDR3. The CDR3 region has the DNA TGTGCCAGCAGCGTAGGCAGGAACACTGAAGCTTTCTTT. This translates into CASSVGRNTEAFF.

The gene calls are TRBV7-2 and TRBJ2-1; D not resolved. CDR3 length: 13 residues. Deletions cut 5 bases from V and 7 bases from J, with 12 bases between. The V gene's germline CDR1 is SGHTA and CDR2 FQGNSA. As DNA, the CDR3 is TGTGCCAGCAGCGGGCCCTTTGGGAATGAGCAGTTCTTC. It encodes CASSGPFGNEQFF.

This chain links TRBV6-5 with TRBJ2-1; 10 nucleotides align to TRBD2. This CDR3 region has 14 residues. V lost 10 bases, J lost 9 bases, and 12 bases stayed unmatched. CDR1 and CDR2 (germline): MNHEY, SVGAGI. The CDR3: CATGVGTSAGEQFF. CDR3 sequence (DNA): TGTGCCACCGGGGTTGGGACTAGCGCCGGTGAGCAGTTCTTC.

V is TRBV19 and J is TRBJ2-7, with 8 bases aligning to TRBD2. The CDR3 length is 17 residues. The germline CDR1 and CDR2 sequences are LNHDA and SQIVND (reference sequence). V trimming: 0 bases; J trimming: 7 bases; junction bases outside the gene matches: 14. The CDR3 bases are TGTGCCAGTAGTATAGAGGTAACGGGAGGGCCCTCGGGTGAGCAGTACTTC. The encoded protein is CASSIEVTGGPSGEQYF.

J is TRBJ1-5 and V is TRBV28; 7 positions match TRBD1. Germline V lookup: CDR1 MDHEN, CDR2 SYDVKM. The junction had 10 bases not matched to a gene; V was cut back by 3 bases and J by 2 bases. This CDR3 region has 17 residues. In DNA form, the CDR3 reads TGTGCCAGCAGTTTCCAACCACAGGGGCCGGGCAATCAGCCCCAGCATTTT. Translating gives CASSFQPQGPGNQPQHF.

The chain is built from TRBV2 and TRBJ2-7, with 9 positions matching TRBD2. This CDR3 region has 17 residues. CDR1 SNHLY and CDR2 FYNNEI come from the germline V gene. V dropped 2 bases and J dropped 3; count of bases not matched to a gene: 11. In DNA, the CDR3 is TGTGCCAGCAGTGAAAGACTAGCGGCCCCCCGGTTCTACGAGCAGTACTTC. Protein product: CASSERLAAPRFYEQYF.

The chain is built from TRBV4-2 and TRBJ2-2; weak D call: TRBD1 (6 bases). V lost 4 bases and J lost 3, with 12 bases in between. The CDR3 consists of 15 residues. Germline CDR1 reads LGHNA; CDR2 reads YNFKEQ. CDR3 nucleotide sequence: TGTGCCAGCAGCCCTCGGGACATCTACACCGGGGAGCTGTTTTTT. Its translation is CASSPRDIYTGELFF.

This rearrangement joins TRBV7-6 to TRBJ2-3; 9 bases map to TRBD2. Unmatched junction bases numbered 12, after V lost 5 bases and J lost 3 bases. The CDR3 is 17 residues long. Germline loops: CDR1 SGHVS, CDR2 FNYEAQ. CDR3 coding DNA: TGTGCCAGCAGCCAAGGGGTTAGCGGGAGTGGGACAGATACGCAGTATTTT. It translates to CASSQGVSGSGTDTQYF. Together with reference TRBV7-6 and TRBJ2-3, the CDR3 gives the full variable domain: GAGVSQSPRYKVTKRGQDVALRCDPISGHVSLYWYRQALGQGPEFLTYFNYEAQQDKSGLPNDRFSAERPEGSISTLTIQRTEQRDSAMYRCASSQGVSGSGTDTQYFGPGTRLTVL.

CDR3 sequence: CASSRDSPTDTQYF. The CDR3 nucleotides read TGTGCCAGCAGCCGGGACTCTCCTACAGATACGCAGTATTTT. The gene calls are TRBV3-1 (or the pseudogene TRBV3-2) and TRBJ2-3; D is perhaps TRBD2 (6 bases). In germline, CDR1 is LGHDT, CDR2 YNNKEL (reference sequence). CDR3 length equals 14 residues. V lost 4 bases and J 3 bases, leaving 11 bases between the germline ends.

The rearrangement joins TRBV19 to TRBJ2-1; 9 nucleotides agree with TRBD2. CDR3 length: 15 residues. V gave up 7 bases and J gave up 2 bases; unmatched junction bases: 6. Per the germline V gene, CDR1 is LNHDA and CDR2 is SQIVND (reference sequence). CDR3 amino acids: CASMVGGRAYNEQFF. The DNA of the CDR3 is TGTGCCAGTATGGTTGGCGGGAGGGCCTACAATGAGCAGTTCTTC.

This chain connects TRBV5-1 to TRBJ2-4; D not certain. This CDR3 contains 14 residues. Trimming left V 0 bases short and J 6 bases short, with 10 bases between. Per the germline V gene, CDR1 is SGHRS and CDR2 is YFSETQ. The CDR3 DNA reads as TGCGCCAGCAGCTTGGTGGGCCAAAGAAACATTCAGTACTTC. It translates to CASSLVGQRNIQYF.

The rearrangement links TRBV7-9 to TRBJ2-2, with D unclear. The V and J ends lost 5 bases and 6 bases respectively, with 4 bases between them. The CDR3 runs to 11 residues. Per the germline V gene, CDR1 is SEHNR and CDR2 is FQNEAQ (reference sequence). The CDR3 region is CASSPAGELFF. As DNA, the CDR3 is TGTGCCAGCAGCCCTGCCGGGGAGCTGTTTTTT.

CDR3 nucleotide sequence: TGTGCCAGCACGGGGACAGGGGGCAGGAGGGCTTTCTTT. Protein product: CASTGTGGRRAFF. V and J are TRBV6-1 and TRBJ1-1, with 12 positions matching TRBD1. V was clipped by 7 bases and J by 11 bases; unmatched bases: 8. The CDR3 length is 13 residues. CDR1 MNHNS and CDR2 SASEGT come from the germline V gene.

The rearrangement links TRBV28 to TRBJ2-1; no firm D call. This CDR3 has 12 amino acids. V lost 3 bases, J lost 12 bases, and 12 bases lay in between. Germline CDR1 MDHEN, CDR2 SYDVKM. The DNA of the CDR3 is TGTGCCAGCAGTTTGAGCAATCTTGGGCAGTTCTTC. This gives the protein CASSLSNLGQFF.

CDR3 nucleotides: TGTGCCAGCAGCCCCGACAGGGGTGAGCAGTACTTC. Protein product: CASSPDRGEQYF. V gene TRBV7-8 combines with J gene TRBJ2-7; 8 bases line up with TRBD1. CDR3 length equals 12 residues. V lost 5 bases and J lost 7; bases outside the gene matches: 4. Per germline, CDR1 SGHVS and CDR2 FQNEAQ.

CDR3 protein: CATSRAGPDFSYEQYF. The CDR3, as DNA: TGTGCCACCAGCAGGGCGGGCCCTGACTTCTCCTACGAGCAGTACTTC. The V gene is TRBV15, the J gene TRBJ2-7, with D possibly being TRBD2 (5 bases). CDR3 length: 16 amino acids. V was trimmed by 3 bases and J by 0 bases, leaving 15 bases between them. Germline assignment: CDR1 LNHNV and CDR2 YYDKDF (reference sequence).

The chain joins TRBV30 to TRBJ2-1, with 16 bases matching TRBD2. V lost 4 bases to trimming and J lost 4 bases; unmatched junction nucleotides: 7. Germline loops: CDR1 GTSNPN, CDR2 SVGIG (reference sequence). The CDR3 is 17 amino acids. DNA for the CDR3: TGTGCCTGGAAGGGACTAGCGGGAGGGCCTCTTTACAATGAGCAGTTCTTC. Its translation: CAWKGLAGGPLYNEQFF.

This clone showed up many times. The CDR3 region is CASTTSSTGELFF. Written as DNA, the CDR3 is TGTGCCAGCACCACCTCTAGCACCGGGGAGCTGTTTTTT. The genes are TRBV7-9 and TRBJ2-2, with D uncertain. The V gene lost 7 bases and the J gene lost 4 bases, with 10 bases spanning the gap. CDR1 and CDR2 (germline): SEHNR, FQNEAQ (reference sequence). The CDR3 is 13 residues long.

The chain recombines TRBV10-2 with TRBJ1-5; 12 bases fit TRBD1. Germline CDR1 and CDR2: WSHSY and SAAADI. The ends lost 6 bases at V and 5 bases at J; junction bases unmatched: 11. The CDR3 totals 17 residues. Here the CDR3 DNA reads TGCGCCAGCAGGGGGACAGGGGGCACCCTTAATTATCAGCCCCAGCATTTT. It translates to CASRGTGGTLNYQPQHF.

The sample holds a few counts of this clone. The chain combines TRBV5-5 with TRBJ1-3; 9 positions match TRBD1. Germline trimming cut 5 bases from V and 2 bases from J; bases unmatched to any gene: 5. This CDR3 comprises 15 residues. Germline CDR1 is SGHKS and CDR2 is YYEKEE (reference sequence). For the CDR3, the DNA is TGTGCCAGCAGAACAACAGGGGGCCCTGGAAACACCATATATTTT. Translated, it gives CASRTTGGPGNTIYF. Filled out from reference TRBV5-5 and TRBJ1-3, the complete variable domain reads DAGVTQSPTHLIKTRGQQVTLRCSPISGHKSVSWYQQVLGQGPQFIFQYYEKEERGRGNFPDRFSARQFPNYSSELNVNALLLGDSALYLCASRTTGGPGNTIYFGEGSWLTVV.